Below, one T cell receptor (beta chain) is given with its context. The data derive from a study of T cells in Graves' hyperthyroidism and ophthalmopathy. Amplification yielded TCR beta CDR3 regions, with RNA transcripts as the source. The HTBI primer set served for first-round RT-PCR of the TCR CDR3. A single record per CDR3 protein comes from TCRdb applying MiXCR to the multiplex PCR reads. The sample contains a few hundred thousand distinct CDR3 sequences, more than 14% of which appear only once. This CDR3 is built from 14 residues. V lost 7 bases and J 8 bases, leaving 15 bases between the germline ends.

This sequence originates from a woman in her thirties with Graves' ophthalmopathy. The sample comprised blood. V gene TRBV12-3 or TRBV12-4 combines with J gene TRBJ1-6; a weak D match, TRBD1 (6 bases). This chain's CDR3 is CASTMRGGYSPLHF. The DNA for the CDR3 is TGTGCCAGCACGATGAGGGGGGGGTATTCACCCCTCCACTTT.